This T cell receptor (beta chain) was identified during a study of T-cell reconstitution after alpha-beta-depleted transplantation in children. Overall study results and limits: By one year post-transplant, T-cell counts and diversity largely arose from T cells that were newly produced. As was reported, about two months after transplant, alpha-beta T cells came from several hundred expanded graft clones.

This clonotype occurred a few times. The antigen remains unidentified. The germline CDR1 and CDR2 sequences are SGHTA and FQGNSA. Unmatched junction bases numbered 5, after V lost 5 bases and J lost 2 bases. The CDR3 has 15 amino acids. Unique molecular identifiers were incorporated during preparation of the TCRbeta library. TCRdb reprocessed the PCR reads via MiXCR and lists one record per CDR3 protein. The profile shows some 460,000 distinct CDR3 sequences, around 16% of them singletons. The chain links TRBV7-2 to TRBJ2-3; TRBD2 agrees at 9 bases. The receptor was derived from a boy in the first two years of life who had a stem cell transplant for Wiskott-Aldrich syndrome, so the T cells may come from the graft donor. The sample was PBMCs, mostly from graft donor cells, taken 360 days after TCRalphabeta/CD19-depleted stem cell transplant. The CDR3: CASSAGLANTDTQYF. The CDR3, as DNA: TGTGCCAGCAGCGCCGGACTAGCGAACACAGATACGCAGTATTTT.